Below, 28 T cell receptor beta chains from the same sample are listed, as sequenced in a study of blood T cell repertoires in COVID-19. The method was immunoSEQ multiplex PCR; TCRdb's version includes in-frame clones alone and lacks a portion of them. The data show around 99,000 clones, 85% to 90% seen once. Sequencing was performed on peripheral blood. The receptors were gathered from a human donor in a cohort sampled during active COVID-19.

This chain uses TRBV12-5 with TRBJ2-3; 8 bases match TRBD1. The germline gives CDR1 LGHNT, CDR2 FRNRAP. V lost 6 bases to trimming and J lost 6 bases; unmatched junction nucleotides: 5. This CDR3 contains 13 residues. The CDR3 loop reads CASGLRGRDTQYF. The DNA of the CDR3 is TGTGCTAGTGGCCTCAGGGGGCGGGATACGCAGTATTTT.

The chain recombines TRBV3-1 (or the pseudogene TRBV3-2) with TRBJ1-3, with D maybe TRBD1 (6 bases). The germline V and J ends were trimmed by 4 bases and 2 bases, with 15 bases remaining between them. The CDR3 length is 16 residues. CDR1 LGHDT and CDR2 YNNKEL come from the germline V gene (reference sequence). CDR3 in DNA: TGTGCCAGCAGCCCATCCAGGGGATATACTGGAAACACCATATATTTT. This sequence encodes CASSPSRGYTGNTIYF.

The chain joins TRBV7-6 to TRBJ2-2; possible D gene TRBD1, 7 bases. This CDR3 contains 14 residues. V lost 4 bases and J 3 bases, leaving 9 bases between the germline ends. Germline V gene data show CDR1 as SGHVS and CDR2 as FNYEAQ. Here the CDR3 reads CASSSRGDTGELFF. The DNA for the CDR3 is TGTGCCAGCAGCTCCAGGGGGGACACCGGGGAGCTGTTTTTT.

CDR3 amino acids: CASSIGPSGYNEQFF. The CDR3 nucleotides are TGTGCCAGTAGTATAGGCCCTAGCGGCTACAATGAGCAGTTCTTC. The chain is built from TRBV19 and TRBJ2-1; TRBD2 agrees at 7 bases. Unmatched junction bases numbered 3, after V lost 1 base and J lost 3 bases. The CDR3 covers 15 residues. Germline V gene data show CDR1 as LNHDA and CDR2 as SQIVND (reference sequence). The whole variable domain, filled in from reference TRBV19 and TRBJ2-1, reads DGGITQSPKYLFRKEGQNVTLSCEQNLNHDAMYWYRQDPGQGLRLIYYSQIVNDFQKGDIAEGYSVSREKKESFPLTVTSAQKNPTAFYLCASSIGPSGYNEQFFGPGTRLTVL.

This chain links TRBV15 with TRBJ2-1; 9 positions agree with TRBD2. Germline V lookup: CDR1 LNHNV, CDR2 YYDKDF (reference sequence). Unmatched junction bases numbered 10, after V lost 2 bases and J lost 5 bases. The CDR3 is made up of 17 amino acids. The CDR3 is CATSRNKGTSSHNEQFF. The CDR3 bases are TGTGCCACCAGCAGAAATAAAGGGACTAGCAGTCACAATGAGCAGTTCTTC. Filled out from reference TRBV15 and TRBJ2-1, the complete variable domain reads DAMVIQNPRYQVTQFGKPVTLSCSQTLNHNVMYWYQQKSSQAPKLLFHYYDKDFNNEADTPDNFQSRRPNTSFCFLDIRSPGLGDTAMYLCATSRNKGTSSHNEQFFGPGTRLTVL.

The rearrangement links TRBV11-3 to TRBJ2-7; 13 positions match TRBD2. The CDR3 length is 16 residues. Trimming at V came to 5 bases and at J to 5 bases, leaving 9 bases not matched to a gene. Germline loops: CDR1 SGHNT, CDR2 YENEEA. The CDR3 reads CASSPRGLAGDHEQYF. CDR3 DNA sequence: TGTGCCAGCAGCCCGAGAGGACTAGCGGGGGATCACGAGCAGTACTTC.

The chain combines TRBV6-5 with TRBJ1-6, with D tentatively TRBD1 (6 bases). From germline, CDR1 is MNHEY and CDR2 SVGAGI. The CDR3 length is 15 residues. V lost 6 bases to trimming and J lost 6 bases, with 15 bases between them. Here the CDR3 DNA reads TGTGCCAGCAGGGCTTGGACAGTGGGTAATTCACCCCTCCACTTT. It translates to CASRAWTVGNSPLHF.

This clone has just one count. Written as DNA, the CDR3 is TGTGCCACCAGCAAAGAGGGACTAGCGGGGGGTGGGTACAATGAGCAGTTCTTC. This gives the protein CATSKEGLAGGGYNEQFF. The J gene is TRBJ2-1, the V gene TRBV15; TRBD2 aligns across 15 bases. Germline V gives CDR1 LNHNV, CDR2 YYDKDF (reference sequence). J lost 4 bases, V lost 4 bases, and 8 bases had no gene match. This CDR3 is built from 18 residues.

CDR3 region: CASSLGRREASYNEQFF. CDR3 DNA sequence: TGTGCCAGCAGCTTAGGTAGGAGGGAGGCCTCCTACAATGAGCAGTTCTTC. The chain couples TRBV7-9 to TRBJ2-1; a possible D gene is TRBD2 (6 bases). V gave up 1 base and J gave up 0 bases, with 13 bases separating them. Per the germline V gene, CDR1 is SEHNR and CDR2 is FQNEAQ (reference sequence). The CDR3 length is 17 residues.

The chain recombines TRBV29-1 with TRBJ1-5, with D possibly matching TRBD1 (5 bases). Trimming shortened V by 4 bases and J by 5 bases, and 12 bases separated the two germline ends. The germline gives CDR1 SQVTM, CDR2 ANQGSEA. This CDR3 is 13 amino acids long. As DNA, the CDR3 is TGCAGCGTTGCGATAGGGGTCGATCAGCCCCAGCATTTT. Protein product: CSVAIGVDQPQHF. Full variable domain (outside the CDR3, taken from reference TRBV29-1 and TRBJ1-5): SAVISQKPSRDICQRGTSLTIQCQVDSQVTMMFWYRQQPGQSLTLIATANQGSEATYESGFVIDKFPISRPNLTFSTLTVSNMSPEDSSIYLCSVAIGVDQPQHFGDGTRLSIL.

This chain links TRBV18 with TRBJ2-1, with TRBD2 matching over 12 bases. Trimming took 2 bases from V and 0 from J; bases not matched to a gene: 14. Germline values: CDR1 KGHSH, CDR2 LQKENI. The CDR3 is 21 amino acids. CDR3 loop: CASSPRAERLAGVSSYNEQFF. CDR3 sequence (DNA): TGTGCCAGCTCACCAAGGGCCGAAAGACTAGCGGGGGTGAGCTCCTACAATGAGCAGTTCTTC.

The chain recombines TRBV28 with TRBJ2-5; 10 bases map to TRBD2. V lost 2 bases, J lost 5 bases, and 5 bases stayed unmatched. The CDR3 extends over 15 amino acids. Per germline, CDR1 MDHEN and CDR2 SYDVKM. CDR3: CASSLPSGRSETQYF. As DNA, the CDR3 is TGTGCCAGCAGTTTACCTAGCGGGAGATCTGAGACCCAGTACTTC.

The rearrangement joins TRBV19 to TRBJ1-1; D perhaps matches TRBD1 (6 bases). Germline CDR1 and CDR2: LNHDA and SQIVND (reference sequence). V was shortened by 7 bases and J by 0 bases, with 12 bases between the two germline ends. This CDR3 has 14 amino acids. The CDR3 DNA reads TGTGCCAGTAAGGTTACAGGGATGAACACTGAAGCTTTCTTT. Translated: CASKVTGMNTEAFF. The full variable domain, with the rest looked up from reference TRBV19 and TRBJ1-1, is DGGITQSPKYLFRKEGQNVTLSCEQNLNHDAMYWYRQDPGQGLRLIYYSQIVNDFQKGDIAEGYSVSREKKESFPLTVTSAQKNPTAFYLCASKVTGMNTEAFFGQGTRLTVV.

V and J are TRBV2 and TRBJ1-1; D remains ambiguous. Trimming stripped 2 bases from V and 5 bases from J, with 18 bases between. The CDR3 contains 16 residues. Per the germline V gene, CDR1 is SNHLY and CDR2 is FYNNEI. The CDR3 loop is CASSEFVGGTGTEAFF. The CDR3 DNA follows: TGTGCCAGCAGTGAATTCGTAGGCGGAACGGGAACTGAAGCTTTCTTT.

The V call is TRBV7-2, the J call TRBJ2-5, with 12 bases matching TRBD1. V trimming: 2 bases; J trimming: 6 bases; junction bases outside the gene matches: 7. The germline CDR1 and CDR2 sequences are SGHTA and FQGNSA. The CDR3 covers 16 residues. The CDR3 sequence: CASSLSGTGGGQTQYF. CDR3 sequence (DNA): TGTGCCAGCAGCTTATCAGGGACAGGGGGCGGGCAGACCCAGTACTTC.

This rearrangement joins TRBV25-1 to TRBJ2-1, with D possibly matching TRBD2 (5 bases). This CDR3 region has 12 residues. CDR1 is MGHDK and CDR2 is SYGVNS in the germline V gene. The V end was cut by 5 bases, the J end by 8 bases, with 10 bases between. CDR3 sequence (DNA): TGTGCCAGCAGTCCTCTCGGGGATGAGCAGTTCTTC. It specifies CASSPLGDEQFF. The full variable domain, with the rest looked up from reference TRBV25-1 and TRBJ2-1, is EADIYQTPRYLVIGTGKKITLECSQTMGHDKMYWYQQDPGMELHLIHYSYGVNSTEKGDLSSESTVSRIRTEHFPLTLESARPSHTSQYLCASSPLGDEQFFGPGTRLTVL.

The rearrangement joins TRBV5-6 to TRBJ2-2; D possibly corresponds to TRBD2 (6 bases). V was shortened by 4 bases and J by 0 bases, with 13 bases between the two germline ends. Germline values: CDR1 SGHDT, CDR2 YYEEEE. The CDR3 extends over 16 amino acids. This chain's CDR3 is CASSLAPGANTGELFF. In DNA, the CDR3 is TGTGCCAGCAGCCTAGCTCCGGGAGCGAACACCGGGGAGCTGTTTTTT.

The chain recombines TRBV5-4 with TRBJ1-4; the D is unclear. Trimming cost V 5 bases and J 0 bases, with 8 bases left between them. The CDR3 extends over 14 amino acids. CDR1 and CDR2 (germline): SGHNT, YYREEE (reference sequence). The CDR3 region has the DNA TGTGCCAGCAGTCACGAGCCAACTAATGAAAAACTGTTTTTT. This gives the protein CASSHEPTNEKLFF.

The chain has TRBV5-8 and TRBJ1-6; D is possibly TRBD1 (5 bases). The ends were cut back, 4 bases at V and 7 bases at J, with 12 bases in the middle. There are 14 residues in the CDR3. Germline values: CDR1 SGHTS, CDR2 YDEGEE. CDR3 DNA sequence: TGTGCCAGCAGCATGGGACTTATCAATTCACCCCTCCACTTT. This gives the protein CASSMGLINSPLHF. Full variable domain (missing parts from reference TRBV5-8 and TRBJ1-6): EAGVTQSPTHLIKTRGQQATLRCSPISGHTSVYWYQQALGLGLQFLLWYDEGEERNRGNFPPRFSGRQFPNYSSELNVNALELEDSALYLCASSMGLINSPLHFGNGTRLTVT.

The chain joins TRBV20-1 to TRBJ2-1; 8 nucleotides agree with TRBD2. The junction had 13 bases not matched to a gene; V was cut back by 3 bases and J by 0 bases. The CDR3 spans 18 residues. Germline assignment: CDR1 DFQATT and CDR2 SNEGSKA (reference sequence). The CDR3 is CSASRLAGHSSSYNEQFF. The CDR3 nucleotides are TGCAGTGCTAGTCGGCTAGCGGGTCACAGCAGCTCCTACAATGAGCAGTTCTTC.

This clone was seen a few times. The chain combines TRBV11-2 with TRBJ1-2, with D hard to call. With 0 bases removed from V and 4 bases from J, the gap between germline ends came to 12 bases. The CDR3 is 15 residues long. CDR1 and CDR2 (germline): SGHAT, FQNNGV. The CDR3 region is CASSLDLTGLYGYTF. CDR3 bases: TGTGCCAGCAGCTTAGATTTAACGGGTCTCTATGGCTACACCTTC.

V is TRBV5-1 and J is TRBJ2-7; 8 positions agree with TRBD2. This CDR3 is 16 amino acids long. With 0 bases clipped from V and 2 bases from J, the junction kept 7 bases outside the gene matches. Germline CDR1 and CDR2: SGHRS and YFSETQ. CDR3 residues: CASSLGNSGNAYEQYF. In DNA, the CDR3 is TGCGCCAGCAGCTTGGGTAATAGCGGGAACGCCTACGAGCAGTACTTC.

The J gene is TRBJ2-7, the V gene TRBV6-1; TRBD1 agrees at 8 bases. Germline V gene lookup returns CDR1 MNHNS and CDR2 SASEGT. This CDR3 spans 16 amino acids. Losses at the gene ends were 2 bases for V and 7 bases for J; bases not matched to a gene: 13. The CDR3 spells CASSERVRQGQEEQYF. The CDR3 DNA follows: TGTGCCAGCAGTGAAAGAGTGAGACAGGGGCAGGAAGAGCAGTACTTC.

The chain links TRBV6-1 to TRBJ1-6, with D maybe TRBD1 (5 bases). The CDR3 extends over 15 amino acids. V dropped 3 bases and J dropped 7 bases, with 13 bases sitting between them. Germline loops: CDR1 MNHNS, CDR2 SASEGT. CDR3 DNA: TGTGCCAGCAGTGAGCCTACAGGCCTAAATTCACCCCTCCACTTT. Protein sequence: CASSEPTGLNSPLHF.

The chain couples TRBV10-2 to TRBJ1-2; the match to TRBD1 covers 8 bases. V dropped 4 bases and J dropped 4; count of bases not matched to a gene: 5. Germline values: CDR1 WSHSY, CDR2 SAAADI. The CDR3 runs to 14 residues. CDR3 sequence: CASSGGQALYGYTF. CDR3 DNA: TGCGCCAGCAGTGGGGGACAGGCGCTCTATGGCTACACCTTC.

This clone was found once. This chain's CDR3 is CASSELGGASTDTQYF. Written as DNA, the CDR3 is TGTGCCAGCAGTGAACTCGGGGGGGCCAGCACAGATACGCAGTATTTT. This chain links TRBV6-1 with TRBJ2-3; 8 bases fit TRBD2. The germline gives CDR1 MNHNS, CDR2 SASEGT. The CDR3 totals 16 residues. V shed 2 bases, J shed 0 bases, and the junction held 4 bases outside the gene matches.

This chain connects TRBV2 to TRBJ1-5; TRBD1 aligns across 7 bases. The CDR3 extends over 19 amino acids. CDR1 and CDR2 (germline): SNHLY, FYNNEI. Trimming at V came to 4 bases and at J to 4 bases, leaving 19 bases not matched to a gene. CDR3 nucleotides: TGTGCCAGCAGTGGAACTCCCCCCGGGACAGCAACCTTAAATCAGCCCCAGCATTTT. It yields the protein CASSGTPPGTATLNQPQHF.

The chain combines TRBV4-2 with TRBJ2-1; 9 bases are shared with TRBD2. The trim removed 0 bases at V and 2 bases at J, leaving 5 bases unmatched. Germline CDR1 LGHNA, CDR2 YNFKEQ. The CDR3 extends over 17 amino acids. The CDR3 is CASSQETRLAAYNEQFF. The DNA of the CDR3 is TGTGCCAGCAGCCAAGAAACCCGACTAGCGGCCTACAATGAGCAGTTCTTC.